These 17 T cell receptor beta chains share one sample of origin, sequenced in a study of regulatory T cells in long-lasting Graves disease. Construction of the TCR beta libraries employed iRepertoire HTBI primers in conjunction with Arm-PCR of CDR3 regions. TCRdb analysed the multiplex PCR reads with MiXCR anew, one entry per CDR3 protein. The sample lists 400,000 to 500,000 distinct CDR3 sequences, roughly 22% occurring once. As to time point: persistent/refractory GD, antithyroid drugs over 5 years with positive TRAb. Isolated PBMC RNA provided the starting material for the TCR library. The input for sequencing was peripheral blood mononuclear cells (PBMCs), taken when the disease was refractory, from a patient treated with antithyroid drugs. These receptors were taken from a female donor with Graves disease.

This clonotype was observed at least ten times. The rearrangement uses TRBV2 and TRBJ1-2; D is perhaps TRBD1 (5 bases). The CDR3 length is 14 residues. V lost 1 base, J lost 10 bases, and 16 bases lay in between. Germline V gene sequence: CDR1 SNHLY, CDR2 FYNNEI. This CDR3 is CASSEGQTSDNYTF. CDR3 nucleotides: TGTGCCAGCAGTGAAGGACAGACGTCTGACAACTACACCTTC.

V and J are TRBV7-2 and TRBJ2-1, with TRBD2 identical over 11 bases. Germline CDR1 SGHTA, CDR2 FQGNSA. V gave up 5 bases and J gave up 9 bases; unmatched junction bases: 9. This CDR3 contains 15 residues. CDR3 coding DNA: TGTGCCAGCAGCGGGGCTACTAGCGGGAGTGCTGAGCAGTTCTTC. It codes for CASSGATSGSAEQFF.

This clonotype was counted between two and nine times. The chain employs TRBV4-2 and TRBJ1-1; D is uncertain. The CDR3 extends over 17 amino acids. Germline CDR1 and CDR2: LGHNA and YNFKEQ. The germline V and J ends were trimmed by 4 bases and 3 bases, with 21 bases remaining between them. The CDR3 region is CASSLGMTRTGDTEAFF. The CDR3 nucleotides are TGTGCCAGCAGCCTCGGAATGACGCGCACTGGCGACACTGAAGCTTTCTTT.

In the case of this clonotype: Possible read error: a much larger clone is one base away. J is TRBJ2-5 and V is TRBV10-3; perhaps TRBD2 as D (6 bases). The CDR3 length is 15 residues. Germline V gives CDR1 ENHRY, CDR2 SYGVKD. In DNA, the CDR3 is TGTACCATCAGTGAGTCGAGTGGAGGGGCAGAGACCCAGTACTTC. Protein: CTISESSGGAETQYF.

This clonotype has only a few counts. V gene TRBV20-1 combines with J gene TRBJ2-7, with D tentatively TRBD1 (5 bases). Trimming removed 4 bases at V and 4 bases at J, with 14 bases between. The CDR3 runs to 13 residues. Per the germline V gene, CDR1 is DFQATT and CDR2 is SNEGSKA (reference sequence). The CDR3 here is CSATTPGRYEQYF. In DNA form, the CDR3 reads TGCAGTGCTACTACTCCAGGGCGGTACGAGCAGTACTTC.

This clonotype was counted many times. This chain uses TRBV27 with TRBJ1-6; no clear D gene. The V end was cut by 2 bases, the J end by 0 bases, with 8 bases between. Germline V gene data show CDR1 as MNHEY and CDR2 as SMNVEV (reference sequence). The CDR3 runs 16 residues. CDR3 bases: TGTGCCAGCAGTTTAAAAGGCAGCTCCTATAATTCACCCCTCCACTTT. Amino acid sequence: CASSLKGSSYNSPLHF.

This sequence joins TRBV25-1 and TRBJ1-4, with D perhaps TRBD1 (5 bases). From germline, CDR1 is MGHDK and CDR2 SYGVNS. CDR3 length equals 15 residues. V lost 4 bases and J 8 bases, leaving 17 bases between the germline ends. CDR3 loop: CASSVSGSLGEKLFF. The CDR3 coding sequence is TGTGCCAGCAGTGTTTCAGGGTCTCTGGGCGAAAAACTGTTTTTT.

The chain has TRBV6-2 or TRBV6-3 and TRBJ2-5, with 8 bases matching TRBD2. Germline V lookup: CDR1 MNHEY, CDR2 SVGEGT. The CDR3 is made up of 18 amino acids. The J segment lost 3 bases and the V segment lost 0 bases, leaving 12 bases of the junction unmatched. CDR3 amino acids: CASSYSNSLAGRKETQYF. The CDR3 DNA follows: TGTGCCAGCAGTTACTCGAACTCGCTAGCGGGCCGAAAAGAGACCCAGTACTTC.

This clonotype has at least ten counts. V and J are TRBV28 and TRBJ1-6; no clear D gene. V lost 6 bases to trimming and J lost 4 bases, with 1 base between them. The germline V gene encodes CDR1 MDHEN and CDR2 SYDVKM. The CDR3 loop spans 11 amino acids. CDR3 residues: CASRYNSPLHF. The CDR3 DNA is TGTGCCAGCAGGTATAATTCACCCCTCCACTTT.

In this sample, this clonotype turned up many times. The chain recombines TRBV20-1 with TRBJ1-6; tentative D call: TRBD1 (5 bases). Germline V CDR1 and CDR2: DFQATT, SNEGSKA (reference sequence). The CDR3 has 15 residues. V was clipped by 0 bases and J by 10 bases, with 16 bases between them. CDR3 sequence: CSARDSGVVDSPLHF. In nucleotides, the CDR3 is TGCAGTGCTAGAGATTCGGGGGTCGTGGACTCACCCCTCCACTTT.

This clonotype was seen many times. The V and J genes are TRBV28 and TRBJ1-1; 8 positions match TRBD1. The CDR3 sequence is 15 residues long. V shed 8 bases, J shed 7 bases, and the junction held 15 bases outside the gene matches. CDR1 MDHEN and CDR2 SYDVKM come from the germline V gene. CDR3 sequence: CASQSDQGARGEAFF. The CDR3 nucleotides read TGTGCCAGCCAATCTGACCAGGGGGCGCGTGGTGAAGCTTTCTTT.

In regard to this clonotype: This clone may be a read error of a much larger clone one base away. The chain combines TRBV6-2 or TRBV6-3 with TRBJ1-1; possible D gene TRBD1, 5 bases. Trimming shortened V by 7 bases and J by 5 bases, and 14 bases separated the two germline ends. The CDR3 loop spans 13 amino acids. Germline assignment: CDR1 MNHEY and CDR2 SVGEGT. The CDR3 protein is CASTTQGTTEAFF. CDR3 nucleotide sequence: TGTGCCAGCACCACTCAAGGGACGACTGAAGCTTTCTTT.

The table lists this clonotype with a count of one. The chain recombines TRBV30 with TRBJ1-1; D uncertain. CDR3 length: 11 amino acids. The germline CDR1 and CDR2 sequences are GTSNPN and SVGIG (reference sequence). Trimming shortened V by 0 bases and J by 11 bases, and 10 bases separated the two germline ends. CDR3 residues: CAWSVPGGAFF. In DNA form, the CDR3 reads TGTGCCTGGAGTGTACCGGGCGGGGCTTTCTTT.

This clonotype was detected a few times. This sequence joins TRBV19 and TRBJ1-4; D gene uncertain. Germline assignment: CDR1 LNHDA and CDR2 SQIVND (reference sequence). The CDR3 covers 15 residues. The V end was cut by 5 bases, the J end by 0 bases, with 10 bases between. As DNA, the CDR3 is TGTGCCAGTAGTTCAACGGCAGCAACTAATGAAAAACTGTTTTTT. Translation: CASSSTAATNEKLFF. Combining the CDR3 with reference TRBV19 and TRBJ1-4 gives the whole variable domain DGGITQSPKYLFRKEGQNVTLSCEQNLNHDAMYWYRQDPGQGLRLIYYSQIVNDFQKGDIAEGYSVSREKKESFPLTVTSAQKNPTAFYLCASSSTAATNEKLFFGSGTQLSVL.

This clonotype showed up many times. V gene TRBV6-2 or TRBV6-3 combines with J gene TRBJ2-5, with TRBD1 identical over 7 bases. With 0 bases clipped from V and 2 bases from J, the junction kept 12 bases outside the gene matches. Looked up from germline, CDR1 is MNHEY and CDR2 is SVGEGT. This CDR3 contains 18 residues. The CDR3 here is CASSYSSTEPGQQETQYF. As DNA, the CDR3 is TGTGCCAGCAGTTACTCTTCCACCGAACCGGGACAGCAAGAGACCCAGTACTTC.

The CDR3 DNA is TGTGCCAGCAGTAAGGGGACAGGTCTTAACGGCTACACCTTC. Amino acid sequence: CASSKGTGLNGYTF. The chain uses TRBV12-3 or TRBV12-4 and TRBJ1-2; 8 bases agree with TRBD1. V was pared by 5 bases and J by 8 bases, with 10 bases of the junction left unmatched. This CDR3 has 14 residues.

CDR3: CASSYDPGLAGGYTDTQYF. Written as DNA, the CDR3 is TGCGCCAGCAGCTACGATCCGGGACTAGCGGGAGGCTACACAGATACGCAGTATTTT. The chain is built from TRBV5-1 and TRBJ2-3; 15 bases line up with TRBD2. From germline, CDR1 is SGHRS and CDR2 YFSETQ. V dropped 3 bases and J dropped 2; count of bases not matched to a gene: 10. The CDR3 extends over 19 amino acids.